This TCR beta chain originates from a study of T cell clonotyping in hematopoietic cell transplantation. Findings of the study overall: Recipient TCR diversity dropped after transplant; expanded clonotypes rose from day 30 to 180.

About this clone itself: What it binds is not known.

V was cut by 4 bases and J by 8 bases, with 11 bases left in between. Germline values: CDR1 GTSNPN, CDR2 SVGIG (reference sequence). This CDR3 comprises 12 residues. TCRdb's copy holds only in-frame clones and misses some; the assay was immunoSEQ multiplex PCR. The sample lists under 6,000 clones; around a fifth were seen once. The sequencing used PBMCs, collected 180 days after allogeneic stem cell transplant. This receptor was obtained from a male patient in his late teens or twenties who had an allogeneic stem cell transplant, so the T cells may come from the graft donor. Some clones in this sample may be carry-over from other donors' samples. The V and J genes are TRBV30 and TRBJ1-4; D is unclear. The CDR3 bases are TGTGCCTGGAACCGGGTTCGGGAAAAACTGTTTTTT. Translation gives CAWNRVREKLFF.